Listed here is a single T cell receptor (beta chain). Its antigen is unknown. Here immunoSEQ multiplex PCR was the method, and the copy in TCRdb shows in-frame clones only, minus some. This sample has just over 60,000 clones; 88% occur once, and the top ten carry 12%. The V gene lost 5 bases and the J gene lost 3 bases, with 14 bases spanning the gap. Germline V gives CDR1 SGHVS, CDR2 FNYEAQ. The length of the CDR3 is 16 residues. These data come from a study of PD-1 blockade in classical Hodgkin lymphoma. Overall study results and limits: In newly diagnosed patients, baseline TCR diversity was reportedly below that of healthy donors.

Every patient was affected by relapse after autologous stem cell transplantation, while exposure to brentuximab vedotin was not uniform. Best overall response was complete response, partial response or progressive disease in these relapsed/refractory classical Hodgkin lymphoma patients. This sample comprised peripheral blood mononuclear cells (PBMCs), obtained at baseline. This TCR was sampled from a human donor with classical Hodgkin lymphoma. This rearrangement joins TRBV7-6 to TRBJ1-6; D is unclear. The chain's CDR3 is CASSPRGPIYNSPLHF. In DNA form, the CDR3 reads TGTGCCAGCAGCCCAAGAGGGCCGATCTATAATTCACCCCTCCACTTT.